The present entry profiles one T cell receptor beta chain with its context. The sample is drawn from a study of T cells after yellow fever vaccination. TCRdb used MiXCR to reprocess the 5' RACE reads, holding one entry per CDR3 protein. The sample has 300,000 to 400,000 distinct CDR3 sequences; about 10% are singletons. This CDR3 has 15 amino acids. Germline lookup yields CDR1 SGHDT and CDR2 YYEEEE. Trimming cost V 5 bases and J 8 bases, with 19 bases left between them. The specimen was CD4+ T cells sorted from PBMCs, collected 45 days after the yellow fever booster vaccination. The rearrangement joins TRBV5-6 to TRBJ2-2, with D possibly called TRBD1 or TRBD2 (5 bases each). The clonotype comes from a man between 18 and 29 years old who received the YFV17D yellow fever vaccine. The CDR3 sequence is CASSYRDGHEGELFF. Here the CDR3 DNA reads TGTGCCAGCAGTTACCGGGACGGACATGAAGGGGAGCTGTTTTTT.